One sample yielded the 12 T cell receptor beta chains listed below, sequenced in a study of CD8 T cells in Susac syndrome. RNA amounts of 0.5 to 1 ug underwent reverse transcription with random hexamers. TCRdb redid the calling of the immunoSEQ multiplex PCR reads with MiXCR, one entry per CDR3 protein. The data hold about 160,000 distinct CDR3 sequences, with roughly 94% observed a single time. The sample comprised CD4+ T cells from PBMCs. The receptors shown here come from a human donor with multiple sclerosis.

This rearrangement joins TRBV15 to TRBJ2-1; D call uncertain. This CDR3 is built from 15 residues. V was pared by 2 bases and J by 7 bases, with 15 bases between. Germline V gives CDR1 LNHNV, CDR2 YYDKDF (reference sequence). Here the CDR3 DNA reads TGTGCCACCAGCAGAACCCTCGGAGAGGCAAATGAGCAGTTCTTC. This codes for CATSRTLGEANEQFF. The entire variable domain, with the rest obtained from reference TRBV15 and TRBJ2-1, is as follows: DAMVIQNPRYQVTQFGKPVTLSCSQTLNHNVMYWYQQKSSQAPKLLFHYYDKDFNNEADTPDNFQSRRPNTSFCFLDIRSPGLGDTAMYLCATSRTLGEANEQFFGPGTRLTVL.

The chain couples TRBV5-1 to TRBJ2-7; D not certain. CDR1 SGHRS and CDR2 YFSETQ come from the germline V gene. This CDR3 comprises 14 residues. The V end was cut by 4 bases, the J end by 2 bases, with 13 bases between. DNA for the CDR3: TGCGCCAGCAGCGAACGTGTGGTTCCCTACGAGCAGTACTTC. As protein: CASSERVVPYEQYF.

This chain uses TRBV20-1 with TRBJ2-7, with TRBD2 matching 11 bases. Germline CDR1 is DFQATT and CDR2 is SNEGSKA (reference sequence). V lost 4 bases to trimming and J lost 7 bases; unmatched junction nucleotides: 9. This CDR3 is 14 amino acids long. The CDR3 DNA reads TGCAGTGCTAACTTGGGGACTAGCGGCCGGGAGCAGTACTTC. Its protein is CSANLGTSGREQYF.

The chain employs TRBV6-2 or TRBV6-3 and TRBJ2-1; D is ambiguous. The germline V gene encodes CDR1 MNHEY and CDR2 SVGEGT. This CDR3 comprises 15 residues. Trimming stripped 2 bases from V and 4 bases from J, with 12 bases between. The CDR3 loop is CASSYASDGYNEQFF. In DNA, the CDR3 is TGTGCCAGCAGTTACGCCTCCGACGGGTACAATGAGCAGTTCTTC.

The chain joins TRBV28 to TRBJ2-7, with a possible D match to TRBD1 (6 bases). The V end was cut by 1 base, the J end by 6 bases, with 16 bases between. The CDR3 length is 15 residues. Germline-derived CDR1 and CDR2 are MDHEN and SYDVKM. CDR3: CASSLSLQGVSEQYF. CDR3 sequence (DNA): TGTGCCAGCAGTTTATCGCTACAGGGTGTGTCCGAGCAGTACTTC.

V is TRBV7-9 and J is TRBJ2-5; 7 bases agree with TRBD2. Germline V gives CDR1 SEHNR, CDR2 FQNEAQ (reference sequence). V gave up 5 bases and J gave up 4 bases; unmatched junction bases: 16. CDR3 length: 17 residues. CDR3 sequence reads: CASSPRITSVSGETQYF. CDR3 coding DNA: TGTGCCAGCAGCCCCCGAATTACTAGCGTATCGGGAGAGACCCAGTACTTC.

The rearrangement uses TRBV4-1 and TRBJ1-2, with D possibly being TRBD1 (5 bases). CDR1 MGHRA and CDR2 YSYEKL come from the germline V gene. The germline V and J ends were trimmed by 0 bases and 6 bases, with 8 bases remaining between them. This CDR3 comprises 13 residues. The CDR3 sequence: CASSQDRDHGYTF. DNA of the CDR3: TGCGCCAGCAGCCAAGACAGGGACCATGGCTACACCTTC.

With respect to this clonotype: A read error may account for a junction end that differs from germline. The chain links TRBV5-4 to TRBJ1-1; 7 bases align to TRBD1. Germline V gives CDR1 SGHNT, CDR2 YYREEE (reference sequence). The CDR3 loop spans 15 amino acids. The CDR3 reads CASSSSKGDGQAFVF. The CDR3 nucleotides are TGTGCCAGCAGCTCCTCAAAAGGGGATGGACAGGCCTTCGTCTTT.

The genes are TRBV7-9 and TRBJ2-5; D ambiguous. CDR1 and CDR2 from the germline V gene are SEHNR and FQNEAQ (reference sequence). The CDR3 runs 15 residues. V lost 1 base and J 1 base, leaving 10 bases between the germline ends. CDR3 nucleotides: TGTGCCAGCAGCTTAGGGGTCGGCCGCCAAGAGACCCAGTACTTC. This translates into CASSLGVGRQETQYF. Full variable domain (missing parts from reference TRBV7-9 and TRBJ2-5): DTGVSQNPRHKITKRGQNVTFRCDPISEHNRLYWYRQTLGQGPEFLTYFQNEAQLEKSRLLSDRFSAERPKGSFSTLEIQRTEQGDSAMYLCASSLGVGRQETQYFGPGTRLLVL.

The chain recombines TRBV7-2 with TRBJ2-1, with D maybe TRBD2 (6 bases). This CDR3 is built from 15 residues. The germline gives CDR1 SGHTA, CDR2 FQGNSA. V lost 2 bases and J lost 3, with 11 bases in between. CDR3 nucleotides: TGTGCCAGCAGCTTATGGGCGGGACTCTACAATGAGCAGTTCTTC. Its protein product is CASSLWAGLYNEQFF.

The chain couples TRBV13 to TRBJ1-1; D is uncertain. The ends were cut back, 8 bases at V and 1 base at J, with 11 bases in the middle. The CDR3 spans 13 residues. Germline CDR1 reads PRHDT; CDR2 reads FYEKMQ (reference sequence). CDR3 bases: TGTGCCAGCCAACTTACGGGGAACACTGAAGCTTTCTTT. Translated: CASQLTGNTEAFF.

This chain uses TRBV5-1 with TRBJ2-3; 7 nucleotides align to TRBD2. J was trimmed by 6 bases and V by 4 bases; bases with no gene match: 5. CDR1 is SGHRS, CDR2 YFSETQ, per germline. This CDR3 has 13 residues. The CDR3 region is CASSRTSSDTQYF. CDR3 coding DNA: TGCGCCAGCAGCCGGACTAGTTCCGATACGCAGTATTTT.